This is a list of T cell receptor beta chains from one sample in a study of cytomegalovirus exposure and HLA in healthy donors. Measured with immunoSEQ multiplex PCR; TCRdb has only the in-frame clones, and not every one. Found here are tens of thousands of clones, around 84% of them singletons; the top ten hold under 13%. The sequenced sample consisted of PBMCs. The receptors were sampled from a human donor in good health. The conserved cysteine and the conserved F or W are not part of the CDR3 here. D genes are given only for firm matches.

v_call	d_call	cdr3_aa
TRBV18	TRBD2	ASSPRTSGLGVDEQF
TRBV4-3	TRBD1	ASSQDDRGYNEQF
TRBV11-2	-	ASSLNLNAREQY
TRBV6-5	-	ASSPGGSRYEQY
TRBV27	TRBD1	ASSWETGNGYT
TRBV2	TRBD1	ASRTTGLYGYT
TRBV6-1	TRBD2	ASSVTSGLTGELF
TRBV5-5	TRBD1	ASSRGTGGDYGYT
TRBV7-3	TRBD1	ASSLSGRGLVEQY
TRBV28	-	ASSLGARYEQY
TRBV6-6	-	ASTQGRSTEAF
TRBV9	TRBD2	ASSLGGRGVNEQF
TRBV9	TRBD2	ASSVDGGGERETQY
TRBV4-3	TRBD2	ASSQDGTSGVQETQY
TRBV4-1	TRBD2	ASSHGTSGSYEQY
TRBV5-5	TRBD1	ASSEATGEIEKLF
TRBV27	TRBD1	ASIDSLGQGAEAF
TRBV27	-	ASSLGQGSAEQY
TRBV7-9	-	ASSLGGIDNQSQH
TRBV10-3	TRBD1	AITQGSSYEQY
TRBV5-1	-	ASSLATGSSGNTIY
TRBV25-1	-	ASSPNRGVNTEAF